Following are 9 T cell receptor beta chains from one sample sequenced in a study of T-cell reconstitution after alpha-beta-depleted transplantation in children. Researchers prepared the TCRbeta library using unique molecular identifiers, the study reports. Via MiXCR, TCRdb re-called the PCR reads, giving one row per CDR3 protein. This repertoire shows 670,000 or so distinct CDR3 sequences, around 13% found once; its top ten account for 0.79%. Sequenced here: PBMCs, sampled before TCRalphabeta/CD19-depleted stem cell transplant. The receptors come from a girl under 10 years old with congenital amegakaryocytic thrombocytopenia, due to receive a stem cell transplant.

This clonotype occurred many times. The chain couples TRBV29-1 to TRBJ2-2; unclear D gene. Germline V gives CDR1 SQVTM, CDR2 ANQGSEA. The V and J ends lost 4 bases and 4 bases respectively, with 10 bases between them. The CDR3 is 13 residues long. CDR3 sequence (DNA): TGCAGCGTTGTTCCCCAAGGCACCGGGGAGCTGTTTTTT. It specifies CSVVPQGTGELFF.

This clonotype was seen more than once but under ten times. The chain uses TRBV20-1 and TRBJ2-1, with TRBD2 identical over 7 bases. CDR3 length: 12 amino acids. Germline assignment: CDR1 DFQATT and CDR2 SNEGSKA (reference sequence). Here the CDR3 reads CTSGGPANEQFF. CDR3 coding DNA: TGCACCTCGGGAGGCCCGGCCAATGAGCAGTTCTTC.

The chain joins TRBV12-3 or TRBV12-4 to TRBJ2-5; 10 bases map to TRBD1. The CDR3 covers 15 residues. The trim removed 5 bases at V and 5 bases at J, leaving 8 bases unmatched. The CDR3 loop reads CASSEWTGGGETQYF. The CDR3 coding sequence is TGTGCCAGCAGTGAGTGGACAGGGGGTGGTGAGACCCAGTACTTC.

CDR3 region: CASDGTDTQYF. The CDR3, as DNA: TGTGCCAGCGACGGCACAGATACGCAGTATTTT. The chain employs TRBV21-1 and TRBJ2-3. TRBV21-1 is a known pseudogene. This CDR3 has 11 residues.

Ten or more counts support this clonotype. A junction boundary mismatches the germline segment, possibly from a read error. This chain links TRBV10-3 with TRBJ1-1; tentative D call: TRBD1 (6 bases). This CDR3 has 16 residues. In germline, CDR1 is ENHRY, CDR2 SYGVKD. CDR3 sequence: CAISEPKGTPNSEAFF. In DNA, the CDR3 is TGTGCCATCAGTGAGCCCAAGGGGACACCGAACAGTGAAGCTTTCTTT.

Concerning this clonotype: This clone may be a read error of a much larger clone one base away. The chain uses TRBV20-1 and TRBJ2-3, with D hard to call. In germline, CDR1 is DFQATT, CDR2 SNEGSKA (reference sequence). This CDR3 has 12 amino acids. V gave up 5 bases and J gave up 4 bases, with 10 bases separating them. CDR3 sequence (DNA): TGCAGTGCTTCACATAGCTCAGATACGCAGTATTTT. This translates into CSASHSSDTQYF.

Many counts were recorded for this clonotype. This chain uses TRBV20-1 with TRBJ2-7, with D possibly matching TRBD1 (6 bases). With 4 bases removed from V and 0 bases from J, the gap between germline ends came to 13 bases. CDR3 size: 14 residues. The germline V gene has CDR1 DFQATT and CDR2 SNEGSKA (reference sequence). The CDR3, as DNA: TGCAGTGCTACGCAAGGGGGAAGCTCCTACGAGCAGTACTTC. Its translation is CSATQGGSSYEQYF.

This clonotype was counted only a few times. The chain recombines TRBV6-1 with TRBJ2-1; 7 nucleotides line up with TRBD1. CDR3 size: 13 residues. CDR1 is MNHNS, CDR2 SASEGT, per germline. Trimming at V came to 8 bases and at J to 10 bases, leaving 11 bases not matched to a gene. Here the CDR3 DNA reads TGTGCCAGCTCAGGGGGAGTCGTGAGGGAGCAGTTCTTC. Residues: CASSGGVVREQFF.

This clonotype showed up many times. The genes are TRBV11-2 and TRBJ2-1; 7 positions agree with TRBD2. The germline V gene encodes CDR1 SGHAT and CDR2 FQNNGV. The CDR3 is made up of 17 amino acids. The ends lost 0 bases at V and 5 bases at J; junction bases unmatched: 10. The CDR3 loop reads CASSLDGAGAANNEQFF. The CDR3 nucleotides are TGTGCCAGCAGCTTAGACGGGGCGGGAGCCGCGAACAATGAGCAGTTCTTC. Drawing the rest from reference TRBV11-2 and TRBJ2-1, the complete variable domain is EAGVAQSPRYKIIEKRQSVAFWCNPISGHATLYWYQQILGQGPKLLIQFQNNGVVDDSQLPKDRFSAERLKGVDSTLKIQPAKLEDSAVYLCASSLDGAGAANNEQFFGPGTRLTVL.